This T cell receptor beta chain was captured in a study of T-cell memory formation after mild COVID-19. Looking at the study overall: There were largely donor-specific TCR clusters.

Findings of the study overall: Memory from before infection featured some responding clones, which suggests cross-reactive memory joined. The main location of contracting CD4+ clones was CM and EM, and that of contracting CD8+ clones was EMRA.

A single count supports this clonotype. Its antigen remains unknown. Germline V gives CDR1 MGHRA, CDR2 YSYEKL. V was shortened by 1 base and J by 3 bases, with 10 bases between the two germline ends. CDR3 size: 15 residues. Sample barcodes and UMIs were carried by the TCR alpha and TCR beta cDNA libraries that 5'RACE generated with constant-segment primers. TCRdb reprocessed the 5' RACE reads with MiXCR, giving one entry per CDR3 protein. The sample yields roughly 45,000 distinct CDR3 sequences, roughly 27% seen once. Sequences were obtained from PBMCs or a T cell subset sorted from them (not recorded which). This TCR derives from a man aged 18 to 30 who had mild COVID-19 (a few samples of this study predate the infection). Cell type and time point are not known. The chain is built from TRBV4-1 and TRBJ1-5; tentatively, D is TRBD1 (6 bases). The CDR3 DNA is TGCGCCAGCAGCCAAGTGCGACAGGACAATCAGCCCCAGCATTTT. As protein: CASSQVRQDNQPQHF.